This T cell receptor beta chain stems from a study of cytomegalovirus exposure and HLA in healthy donors. Note on this clone: Its target is unknown.

Germline V gives CDR1 GTSNPN, CDR2 SVGIG (reference sequence). V dropped 3 bases and J dropped 5 bases, with 13 bases sitting between them. The length of the CDR3 is 13 residues. Study observations and caveats: A later analysis showed TCR association rates differing by HLA locus, peaking at DRB1 and lowest at HLA-C.

PCR amplification relied on 60 Vbeta primers (plus 13 Jbeta primers). As handled by the study authors: An analysis performed later counted roughly 80 million unique TCR beta chains (roughly 11 million of them shared). Here immunoSEQ multiplex PCR was the method, and the copy in TCRdb shows in-frame clones only, minus some. Clone size and V and J calls were adopted from that table, with D and trimming inferred from the DNA. The sample has about 160,000 clones, 75% to 85% seen once. Sequences were obtained from PBMCs. The clonotype comes from a girl aged 2 to 9 in good health and CMV-seropositive. The V and J genes are TRBV30 and TRBJ1-1; possibly TRBD1 for D (5 bases). CDR3 sequence (DNA): TGTGCCTGGAGGGGGGGAGGTTATACTGAAGCTTTCTTT. It is translated as CAWRGGGYTEAFF.